This entry lists 21 T cell receptor beta chains sequenced from one sample in a study of CD4 T cells in relation to SARS-CoV-2 and coronaviruses. CD4+ T cells from unexposed donors were obtained before the COVID-19 pandemic (2011-2018). The cells were cultured for 10 days before CD4+ T cells were isolated. These TCRs are of unknown antigen specificity. Generated by immunoSEQ multiplex PCR, the TCRdb table keeps only in-frame clones and is missing some. The profile covers 15,000 to 20,000 clones, with 70% to 90% appearing a single time and around 10% taken by the ten largest. Sequencing was carried out using CD4+ T cells from PBMCs, cultured in vitro. All receptors come from a human donor in good health.

V is TRBV5-1 and J is TRBJ2-1; D ambiguous. V lost 1 base and J 6 bases, leaving 11 bases between the germline ends. This CDR3 has 14 residues. CDR1 SGHRS and CDR2 YFSETQ come from the germline V gene. The CDR3 sequence is CASSLNAGANEQFF. The CDR3 DNA reads TGCGCCAGCAGCTTGAATGCAGGAGCCAATGAGCAGTTCTTC.

The chain couples TRBV19 to TRBJ2-7; tentative D call: TRBD1 (6 bases). Germline V CDR1 and CDR2: LNHDA, SQIVND (reference sequence). The CDR3 runs 16 residues. Trimming pared 3 bases from V and 0 bases from J, leaving 15 bases between. The CDR3 DNA reads TGTGCCAGTAGTATCCCTCACGACAGGACCTCCTACGAGCAGTACTTC. The encoded protein is CASSIPHDRTSYEQYF.

The rearrangement joins TRBV10-3 to TRBJ2-1; 8 nucleotides match TRBD2. Per the germline V gene, CDR1 is ENHRY and CDR2 is SYGVKD. This CDR3 has 15 residues. Trimming removed 5 bases from V and 1 base from J; junction bases left unmatched: 4. CDR3 in amino acids: CAISSSGSSYNEQFF. DNA for the CDR3: TGTGCCATCAGTTCGAGCGGGAGTTCCTACAATGAGCAGTTCTTC.

DNA of the CDR3: TGTGCCAGCAGTTACAGCTCTGGGGCCAACGTCCTGACTTTC. Translated, it gives CASSYSSGANVLTF. This chain connects TRBV6-2 or TRBV6-3 to TRBJ2-6; no clear D gene. Germline V gene data show CDR1 as MNHEY and CDR2 as SVGEGT. The CDR3 is 14 amino acids. The V and J ends lost 2 bases and 0 bases respectively, with 2 bases between them.

Remarks on this clone: Other DNA sequences from this sample encode an identical CDR3 as well. The gene calls are TRBV18 and TRBJ2-5, with D possibly being TRBD1 or TRBD2 (5 bases each). Germline loops: CDR1 KGHSH, CDR2 LQKENI. V was clipped by 4 bases and J by 1 base, with 7 bases between them. The CDR3 covers 13 residues. CDR3 DNA: TGTGCCAGCTCACGGGGGTCCCAAGAGACCCAGTACTTC. This translates into CASSRGSQETQYF.

This rearrangement joins TRBV10-3 to TRBJ2-3; 9 nucleotides line up with TRBD2. From germline, CDR1 is ENHRY and CDR2 SYGVKD. V was pared by 10 bases and J by 2 bases, with 16 bases of the junction left unmatched. This CDR3 has 17 amino acids. CDR3 in amino acids: CATEGTLAGKDTDTQYF. The CDR3 DNA sequence: TGTGCCACCGAGGGGACCCTAGCGGGGAAGGACACAGATACGCAGTATTTT.

The rearrangement uses TRBV7-2 and TRBJ2-7; perhaps TRBD2 as D (6 bases). The ends were cut back, 4 bases at V and 0 bases at J, with 10 bases in the middle. CDR3 length equals 14 residues. Germline V gene sequence: CDR1 SGHTA, CDR2 FQGNSA. In DNA, the CDR3 is TGTGCCAGCAGCTACCGGGACTTCTCCTACGAGCAGTACTTC. This sequence encodes CASSYRDFSYEQYF.

The chain carries TRBV7-9 and TRBJ2-7; D is uncertain. Per the germline V gene, CDR1 is SEHNR and CDR2 is FQNEAQ (reference sequence). Between the trimmed V and J ends, which lost 1 base and 7 bases, there was a span of 8 bases. The CDR3 is made up of 12 amino acids. The CDR3 coding sequence is TGTGCCAGCAGCTTAGAAGTCTGGGAGCAGTACTTC. This gives the protein CASSLEVWEQYF.

The V gene is TRBV18, the J gene TRBJ1-1; no definite D call. Germline values: CDR1 KGHSH, CDR2 LQKENI. The CDR3 has 15 residues. V was cut by 2 bases and J by 0 bases, with 10 bases left in between. CDR3 residues: CASSPSAVVNTEAFF. CDR3 in DNA: TGTGCCAGCTCACCAAGTGCTGTGGTGAACACTGAAGCTTTCTTT.

The chain carries TRBV7-2 and TRBJ2-1, with 10 bases matching TRBD1. The CDR3 is made up of 16 amino acids. The germline V gene has CDR1 SGHTA and CDR2 FQGNSA. Trimming removed 5 bases from V and 4 bases from J; junction bases left unmatched: 8. The CDR3 coding sequence is TGTGCCAGCAGCCCCCAACCGGGACAGGGGTACAATGAGCAGTTCTTC. It codes for CASSPQPGQGYNEQFF.

The chain joins TRBV2 to TRBJ1-1; no clear D gene. Germline V gene lookup returns CDR1 SNHLY and CDR2 FYNNEI. V shed 8 bases and J shed 4 bases, with 11 bases lying between them. CDR3 length equals 12 residues. The CDR3 DNA is TGTGCCAGCTACGAATACGGCACTGAAGCTTTCTTT. Translation gives CASYEYGTEAFF.

This clone was seen just once. V and J are TRBV4-3 and TRBJ2-3; tentative D call: TRBD2 (5 bases). The CDR3 length is 14 residues. Germline loops: CDR1 LGHNA, CDR2 YSLEER. With 3 bases removed from V and 2 bases from J, the gap between germline ends came to 9 bases. As DNA, the CDR3 is TGCGCCAGCAGCCAGGAGCGGTTCACAGATACGCAGTATTTT. Translation gives CASSQERFTDTQYF.

The chain joins TRBV28 to TRBJ2-7; D gene uncertain. Trimming shortened V by 5 bases and J by 5 bases, and 10 bases separated the two germline ends. The CDR3 is 12 amino acids. The germline gives CDR1 MDHEN, CDR2 SYDVKM. This chain's CDR3 is CASSLGVNEQYF. Here the CDR3 DNA reads TGTGCCAGCAGTCTTGGGGTGAACGAGCAGTACTTC.

The chain combines TRBV6-5 with TRBJ2-5; TRBD2 is a possible D gene (5 bases). The V end lost 4 bases, the J end lost 0 bases, and 12 bases lay between the germline ends. The CDR3 spans 15 residues. Germline V lookup: CDR1 MNHEY, CDR2 SVGAGI. The CDR3 nucleotides are TGTGCCAGCAGTTCCCCGACGGGATACCAAGAGACCCAGTACTTC. This translates into CASSSPTGYQETQYF.

This clone was counted between two and nine times. In DNA, the CDR3 is TGTGCCAGCGCGACCACACTGAGCTCCTATAATTCACCCCTCCACTTT. Translated, it gives CASATTLSSYNSPLHF. The chain couples TRBV27 to TRBJ1-6, with unresolved D. Germline V gene data show CDR1 as MNHEY and CDR2 as SMNVEV (reference sequence). The CDR3 runs to 16 residues. Trimming took 8 bases from V and 0 from J, leaving 14 bases between them.

The rearrangement uses TRBV20-1 and TRBJ2-1, with TRBD2 as a possible D gene (6 bases). V lost 3 bases and J lost 9, with 18 bases in between. Germline-derived CDR1 and CDR2 are DFQATT and SNEGSKA (reference sequence). The CDR3 contains 14 residues. In DNA, the CDR3 is TGCAGTGCTAGTGGGGACTCTAGGCATAGTGAGCAGTTCTTC. This sequence encodes CSASGDSRHSEQFF.

The chain links TRBV7-2 to TRBJ2-3, with unresolved D. This CDR3 contains 12 residues. V was clipped by 5 bases and J by 7 bases, with 10 bases between them. Germline CDR1 reads SGHTA; CDR2 reads FQGNSA. This CDR3 is CASSLYQNTQYF. DNA of the CDR3: TGTGCCAGCAGCCTTTACCAAAATACGCAGTATTTT.

This sequence joins TRBV9 and TRBJ1-2; unclear D gene. The ends were cut back, 4 bases at V and 4 bases at J, with 11 bases in the middle. The CDR3 extends over 13 amino acids. Germline V gene lookup returns CDR1 SGDLS and CDR2 YYNGEE. Written as DNA, the CDR3 is TGTGCCAGCAGCAAAGTTAACGGCTATGGCTACACCTTC. Its translation is CASSKVNGYGYTF.

The gene calls are TRBV18 and TRBJ1-3; D remains unclear. CDR3 size: 14 residues. The V gene's germline CDR1 is KGHSH and CDR2 LQKENI. Trimming took off 2 bases at V and 0 bases at J, with 5 bases between the two ends. CDR3 bases: TGTGCCAGCTCACCAAGAAGCTCTGGAAACACCATATATTTT. It encodes CASSPRSSGNTIYF.

A single count supports this clone. The chain links TRBV19 to TRBJ2-4, with TRBD1 identical over 7 bases. Germline CDR1 LNHDA, CDR2 SQIVND (reference sequence). This CDR3 is 15 amino acids long. The ends lost 0 bases at V and 9 bases at J; junction bases unmatched: 8. CDR3 nucleotides: TGTGCCAGTAGTATAGATCCGACAGGGAGAAGCATTCAGTACTTC. It translates to CASSIDPTGRSIQYF.

The chain employs TRBV11-3 and TRBJ2-5; TRBD1 or TRBD2 may be the D gene (5 bases each). V lost 1 base and J 2 bases, leaving 20 bases between the germline ends. This CDR3 region has 18 residues. Germline CDR1 reads SGHNT; CDR2 reads YENEEA. CDR3 DNA sequence: TGTGCCAGCAGCTTAGGGCACGTGGGACCCCATTTACAAGAGACCCAGTACTTC. Encoded protein: CASSLGHVGPHLQETQYF.